The following is a T cell receptor (beta chain) sequence with its context. No antigen is known for it. No base qualities exist here, and no much larger clone lies one base off it. CDR1 is given as LNHNV and CDR2 as YYDKDF, both from the germline V gene (reference sequence). From the cysteine up to the phenylalanine, the CDR3 has a length of 15 residues. Only the CDR3 DNA stays, 45 bases, in frame from base 1. Here V drops 3 bases and J drops 6 bases, and the junction holds 11 bases not matched to any gene. This entry belongs to a study of chemoradiotherapy in HPV16-positive cancers (dated by TCRdb to 2022 to 2024). Background for the entire study: Candidate HPV-specific T-cell clones and common TCR motifs were defined through functional T-cell assays on cells from a couple of HPV16-positive patients. Whether T-cell immunity against the HPV oncoproteins E6 and E7 changes during chemoradiotherapy and whether survival is affected by this immunity were examined in the study. The candidate HPV-specific TCRs and motifs were then tracked in TCR repertoires from over 85 patients with HPV-related cancers. The research as a whole found: In HPV16-positive patients, expansion of HPV-responsive T cells during chemoradiotherapy was associated with improved recurrence-free survival. The functional definition of HPV-specific T cells came from only a couple of HPV16-positive patients, and the survival association was reported for HPV16-positive patients. Expansion of candidate HPV-specific clones and E7-related TCR motifs was observed in the tumor microenvironment during treatment, whereas no such expansion was observed for non-HPV-specific T cells.

Because repertoires were sampled repeatedly during chemoradiotherapy, clonal expansion in the tumor microenvironment could be followed. Libraries were made using the immunoSEQ multiplex PCR assay. In its TCRdb copy, this immuneACCESS table keeps in-frame sequences only and misses some clones. Where compared with another copy, unresolved V genes explain less than half of these, and the others have no known cause. The sample contains around 9,200 clones, roughly 78% of them found a single time. More than 8% of the sample lies in the top ten. The clonotype comes from a human donor with HPV-associated anogenital cancer. The specimen was collected from a patient who underwent chemoradiotherapy. This receptor chain uses TRBV15 and TRBJ2-7; 7 of the junction bases match TRBD2. The sequenced DNA is TGTGCCACCAGCAGTCCACGGACTAGTTCGGTCGAGCAGTACTTC. Its coded protein is CATSSPRTSSVEQYF. With the rest looked up from the reference TRBV15 and TRBJ2-7 genes rather than sequenced, the full variable domain is DAMVIQNPRYQVTQFGKPVTLSCSQTLNHNVMYWYQQKSSQAPKLLFHYYDKDFNNEADTPDNFQSRRPNTSFCFLDIRSPGLGDTAMYLCATSSPRTSSVEQYFGPGTRLTVT.